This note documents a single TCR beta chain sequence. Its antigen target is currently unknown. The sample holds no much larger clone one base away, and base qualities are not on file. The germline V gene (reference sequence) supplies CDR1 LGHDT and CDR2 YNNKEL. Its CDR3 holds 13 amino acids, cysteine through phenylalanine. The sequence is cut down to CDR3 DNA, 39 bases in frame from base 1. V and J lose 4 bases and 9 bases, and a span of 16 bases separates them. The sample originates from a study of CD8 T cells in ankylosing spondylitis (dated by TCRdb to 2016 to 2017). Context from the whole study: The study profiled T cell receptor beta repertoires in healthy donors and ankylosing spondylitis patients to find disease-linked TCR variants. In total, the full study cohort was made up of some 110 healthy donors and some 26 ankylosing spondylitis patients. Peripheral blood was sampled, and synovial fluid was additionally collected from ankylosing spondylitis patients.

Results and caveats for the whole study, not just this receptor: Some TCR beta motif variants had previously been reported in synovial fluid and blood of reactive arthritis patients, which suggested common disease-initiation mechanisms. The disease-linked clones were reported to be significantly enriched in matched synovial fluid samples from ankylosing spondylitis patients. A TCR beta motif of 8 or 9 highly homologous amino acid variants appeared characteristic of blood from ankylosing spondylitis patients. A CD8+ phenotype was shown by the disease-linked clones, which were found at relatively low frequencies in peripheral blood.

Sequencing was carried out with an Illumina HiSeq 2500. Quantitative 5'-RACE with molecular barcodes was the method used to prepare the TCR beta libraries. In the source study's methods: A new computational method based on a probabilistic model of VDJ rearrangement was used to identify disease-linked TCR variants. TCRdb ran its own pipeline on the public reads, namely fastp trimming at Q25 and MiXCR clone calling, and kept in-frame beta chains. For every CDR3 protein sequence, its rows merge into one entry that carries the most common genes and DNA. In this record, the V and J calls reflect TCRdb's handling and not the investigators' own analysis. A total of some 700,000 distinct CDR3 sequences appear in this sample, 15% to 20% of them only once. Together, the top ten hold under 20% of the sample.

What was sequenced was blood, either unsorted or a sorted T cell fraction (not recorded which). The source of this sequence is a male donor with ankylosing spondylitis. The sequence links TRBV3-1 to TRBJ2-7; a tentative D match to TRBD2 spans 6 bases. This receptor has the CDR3 CASSRRDQKGQYF. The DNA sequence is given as TGTGCCAGCAGCCGGAGGGACCAGAAAGGGCAGTACTTC.